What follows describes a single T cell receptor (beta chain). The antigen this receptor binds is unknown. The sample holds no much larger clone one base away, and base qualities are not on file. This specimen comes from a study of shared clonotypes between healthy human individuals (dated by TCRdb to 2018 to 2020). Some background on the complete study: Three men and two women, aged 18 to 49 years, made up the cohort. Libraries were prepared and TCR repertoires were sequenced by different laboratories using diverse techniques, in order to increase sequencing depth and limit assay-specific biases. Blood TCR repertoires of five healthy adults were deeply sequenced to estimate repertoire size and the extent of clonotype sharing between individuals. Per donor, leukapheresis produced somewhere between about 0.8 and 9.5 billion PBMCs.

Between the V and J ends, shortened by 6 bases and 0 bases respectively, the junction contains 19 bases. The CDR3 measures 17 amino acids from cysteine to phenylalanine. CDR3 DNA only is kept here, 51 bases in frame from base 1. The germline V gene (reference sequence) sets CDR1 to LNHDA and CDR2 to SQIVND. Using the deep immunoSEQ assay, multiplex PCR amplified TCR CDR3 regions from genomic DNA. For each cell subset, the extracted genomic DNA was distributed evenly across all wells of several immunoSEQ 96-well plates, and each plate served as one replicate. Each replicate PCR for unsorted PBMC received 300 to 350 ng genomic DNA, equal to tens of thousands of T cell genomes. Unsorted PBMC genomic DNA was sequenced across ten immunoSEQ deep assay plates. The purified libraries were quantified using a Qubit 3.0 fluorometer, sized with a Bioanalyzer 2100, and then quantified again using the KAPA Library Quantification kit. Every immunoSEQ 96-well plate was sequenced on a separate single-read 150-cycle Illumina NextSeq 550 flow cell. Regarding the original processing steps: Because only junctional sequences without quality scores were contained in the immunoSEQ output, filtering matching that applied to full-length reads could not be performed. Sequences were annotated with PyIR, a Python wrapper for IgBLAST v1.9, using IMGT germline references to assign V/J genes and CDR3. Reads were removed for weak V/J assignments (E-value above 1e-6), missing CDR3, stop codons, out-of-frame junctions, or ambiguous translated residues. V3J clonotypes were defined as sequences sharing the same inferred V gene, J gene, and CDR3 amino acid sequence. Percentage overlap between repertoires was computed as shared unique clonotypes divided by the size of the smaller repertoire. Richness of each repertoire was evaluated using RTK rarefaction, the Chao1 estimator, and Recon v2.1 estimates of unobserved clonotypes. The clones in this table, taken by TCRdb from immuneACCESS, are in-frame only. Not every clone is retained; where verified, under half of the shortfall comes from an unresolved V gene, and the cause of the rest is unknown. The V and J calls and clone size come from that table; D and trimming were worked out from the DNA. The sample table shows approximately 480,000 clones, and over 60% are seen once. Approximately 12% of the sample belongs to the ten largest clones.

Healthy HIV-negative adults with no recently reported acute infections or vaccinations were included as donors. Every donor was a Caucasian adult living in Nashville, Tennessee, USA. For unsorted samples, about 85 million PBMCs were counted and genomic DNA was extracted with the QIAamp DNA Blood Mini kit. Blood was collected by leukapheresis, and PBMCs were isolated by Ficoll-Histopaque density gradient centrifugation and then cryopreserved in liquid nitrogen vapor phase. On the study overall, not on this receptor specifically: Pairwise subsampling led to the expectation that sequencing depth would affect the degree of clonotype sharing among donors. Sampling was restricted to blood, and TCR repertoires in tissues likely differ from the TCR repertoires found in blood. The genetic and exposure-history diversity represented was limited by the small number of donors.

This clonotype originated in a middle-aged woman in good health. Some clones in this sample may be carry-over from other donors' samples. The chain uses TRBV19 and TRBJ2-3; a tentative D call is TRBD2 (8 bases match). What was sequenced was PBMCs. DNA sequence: TGTGCCAGTAGCCATTCGGGGGGGACAGCTAGCACAGATACGCAGTATTTT. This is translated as CASSHSGGTASTDTQYF.